The rows below give T cell receptor beta chains drawn from one sample of a study of blood T cell repertoires in COVID-19. Clones were read by immunoSEQ multiplex PCR, and TCRdb kept only the in-frame ones, dropping some. The table shows 150,000 to 200,000 clones, with 89% occurring only once. Sample: PBMCs or T cells enriched from blood (not recorded which). The receptors were sampled from a woman aged 40 to 50 with acute COVID-19. Both conserved end residues are part of each CDR3. Each record gives: J gene, V gene, clone size, D gene, CDR3 DNA, CDR3 protein. The D gene is left open where the match is weak. Clone size is shown for a subset of rows, as once, few, many or a class of expanded clone.

TRBJ2-5	TRBV7-2	NA	TRBD1	TGTGCCAGCAGCTTAGGATGGACAGGGGGGGCAGAGACCCAGTACTTC	CASSLGWTGGAETQYF
TRBJ1-2	TRBV12-3/TRBV12-4	NA	NA	TGTGCCAGCAGTTCAACGGGGGGCGATGGCTACACCTTC	CASSSTGGDGYTF
TRBJ2-2	TRBV9	once	NA	TGTGCCAGCAGCTCCCGGACAGACCCGAACACCGGGGAGCTGTTTTTT	CASSSRTDPNTGELFF
TRBJ2-5	TRBV2	NA	NA	TGTGCCAGCAGTCGGGACAACCAAGAGACCCAGTACTTC	CASSRDNQETQYF
TRBJ1-5	TRBV7-8	NA	NA	TGTGCCAGCAGCTTAGACAGGGATAGCAATCAGCCCCAGCATTTT	CASSLDRDSNQPQHF
TRBJ1-2	TRBV5-6	NA	TRBD1	TGTGCCAGCAGCTTTTCCCCGGGACAGGGGGGCCATGGCTACACCTTC	CASSFSPGQGGHGYTF
TRBJ2-1	TRBV9	NA	TRBD2	TGTGCCAGCAGCCGTACTAGCGGGTATTACAATGAGCAGTTCTTC	CASSRTSGYYNEQFF
TRBJ1-3	TRBV19	NA	NA	TGTGCCAGTAGTGAGACAGATGGAAACACCATATATTTT	CASSETDGNTIYF
TRBJ2-3	TRBV19	NA	TRBD1	TGTGCCAGTAGTAGCGACAGGGGTGATACGCAGTATTTT	CASSSDRGDTQYF
TRBJ2-2	TRBV7-2	NA	NA	TGTGCCAGCAGCTCAAAGAACACCGGGGAGCTGTTTTTT	CASSSKNTGELFF
TRBJ1-1	TRBV15	NA	NA	TGTGCCACCAGCAGAGCCCGGGTGAACACTGAAGCTTTCTTT	CATSRARVNTEAFF
TRBJ2-1	TRBV4-1	NA	NA	TGCGCCAGCAGCCAAGAAGCGCAGGGTGGGGTCTACAATGAGCAGTTCTTC	CASSQEAQGGVYNEQFF
TRBJ2-3	TRBV18	NA	NA	TGTGCCAGCTCACCAGCGGTGAGCACAGATACGCAGTATTTT	CASSPAVSTDTQYF
TRBJ1-6	TRBV30	few	TRBD1	TGTGCCTGGAGTGGACAGGGACACCATTCACCCCTCCACTTT	CAWSGQGHHSPLHF
TRBJ1-2	TRBV7-7	NA	TRBD1	TGTGCCAGCAGCTCAAACCGGGACAGGTCTTATGGCTACACCTTC	CASSSNRDRSYGYTF
TRBJ2-1	TRBV7-9	NA	TRBD1	TGTGCCAGCAGCCCAAGACAGGGAAAGTCCTACAATGAGCAGTTCTTC	CASSPRQGKSYNEQFF
TRBJ2-7	TRBV7-2	NA	NA	TGTGCCAGCAGTTCAGGGGGGCCCATCTACGAGCAGTACTTC	CASSSGGPIYEQYF
TRBJ1-1	TRBV18	NA	NA	TGTGCCAGCTCACCGACAAATATGAACACTGAAGCTTTCTTT	CASSPTNMNTEAFF
TRBJ2-6	TRBV4-1	NA	TRBD1	TGCGCCAGCAGCCACGGTAAGGCAGGGGGCGCCCCGGGGGCCAACGTCCTGACTTTC	CASSHGKAGGAPGANVLTF
TRBJ2-6	TRBV5-1	NA	TRBD1	TGCGCCAGCAGCTTATCCGGGACAGGGGTTGGGGCCAACGTCCTGACTTTC	CASSLSGTGVGANVLTF
TRBJ2-2	TRBV15	NA	TRBD2	TGTGCCACCAGCAGTTCTATTGGACTAGCGGGAGTGACGGCGGGAACCGGGGAGCTGTTTTTT	CATSSSIGLAGVTAGTGELFF
TRBJ2-5	TRBV12-3/TRBV12-4	NA	TRBD2	TGTGCCAGCAGTTTCGGGAGGGAGACCCAGTACTTC	CASSFGRETQYF
TRBJ2-7	TRBV6-6	NA	TRBD2	TGTGCCAGCAGACGGACTAGCGGGAGCGACGAGCAGTACTTC	CASRRTSGSDEQYF
TRBJ2-3	TRBV5-1	NA	TRBD2	TGCGCCAGTAGGAGCGGGGCTAGCACAGATACGCAGTATTTT	CASRSGASTDTQYF
TRBJ1-5	TRBV6-2/TRBV6-3	NA	NA	TGTGCCAGCAGTTACTTGACAGCGGGGGGAGAAGGAGAAAGCAATCAGCCCCAGCATTTT	CASSYLTAGGEGESNQPQHF
TRBJ2-3	TRBV24-1	NA	TRBD1	TGTGCCACCACCTCAGGGGGCCCGTCAGATACGCAGTATTTT	CATTSGGPSDTQYF
TRBJ1-3	TRBV3-1/TRBV3-2	NA	NA	TGTGCCAGCAGCCAAGGTTCGGCGGGGGCTGGAAACACCATATATTTT	CASSQGSAGAGNTIYF
TRBJ2-1	TRBV2	NA	TRBD2	TGTGCCAGCAGTGAAGTTAATCCGGGACTAGCGGTCAATGAGCAGTTCTTC	CASSEVNPGLAVNEQFF
TRBJ1-2	TRBV24-1	NA	TRBD1	TGTGCCACCAGTGACTCCGGGACAGTTTATGGCTACACCTTC	CATSDSGTVYGYTF
TRBJ1-1	TRBV10-3	NA	NA	TGTGCCACCTCCGTTTTTTCGGGTAACACTGAAGCTTTCTTT	CATSVFSGNTEAFF
TRBJ1-3	TRBV10-2	NA	TRBD1	TGCGCCAGCAGTGAAGGGACAGGCTTTGGAAACACCATATATTTT	CASSEGTGFGNTIYF
TRBJ1-2	TRBV28	NA	NA	TGTGCCAGCAGTTCAGAACGACACATTCCTTATGGCTACACCTTC	CASSSERHIPYGYTF
TRBJ2-7	TRBV5-4	NA	TRBD2	TGTGCCAGCAGTTCTGAGGTAGCGGGGGGTGAGCAGTACTTC	CASSSEVAGGEQYF
TRBJ1-3	TRBV28	NA	NA	TGTGCCAGCCGCTCAAGGGGATACCTTGGCGGCACCATATATTTT	CASRSRGYLGGTIYF
TRBJ2-3	TRBV27	NA	NA	TGTGCCAGCAGTACGGGACTTGGCCGCGATACGCAGTATTTT	CASSTGLGRDTQYF
TRBJ1-4	TRBV5-6	NA	TRBD1	TGTGCCAGCAGTTACCGAGGGACAGGGTTAGAAAAACTGTTTTTT	CASSYRGTGLEKLFF
TRBJ1-3	TRBV5-1	NA	TRBD1	TGCGCCAGCAGCTCCGAGACAGGGGCCCTTACTGCTGGAAACACCATATATTTT	CASSSETGALTAGNTIYF
TRBJ2-2	TRBV9	NA	NA	TGTGCCAGCAGCGTAAGACAGTCCGGGGAGCTGTTTTTT	CASSVRQSGELFF
TRBJ1-4	TRBV18	NA	TRBD1	TGTGCCAGCTCACCACGAGGGGGCGCGACTAATGAAAAACTGTTTTTT	CASSPRGGATNEKLFF
TRBJ1-2	TRBV6-6	NA	NA	TGTGCCAGCAGTTACCCCGGACAGAACTATGGCTACACCTTC	CASSYPGQNYGYTF
TRBJ2-1	TRBV9	few	TRBD2	TGTGCCAGCAGCACCGGGGGAGGGGAAGAGTTCTTC	CASSTGGGEEFF
TRBJ1-1	TRBV27	NA	NA	TGTGCCAGCAGGCCTCTAGGGACTCTTCACACTGAAGCTTTCTTT	CASRPLGTLHTEAFF